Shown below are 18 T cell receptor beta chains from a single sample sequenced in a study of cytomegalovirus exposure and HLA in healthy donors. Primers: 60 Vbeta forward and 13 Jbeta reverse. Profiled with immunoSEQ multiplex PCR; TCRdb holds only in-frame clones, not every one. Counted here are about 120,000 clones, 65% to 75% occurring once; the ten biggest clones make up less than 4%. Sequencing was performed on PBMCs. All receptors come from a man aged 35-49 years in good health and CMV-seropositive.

Here the CDR3 reads CASSSPDQDYEQYF. For the CDR3, the DNA is TGTGCCAGCAGCTCTCCCGATCAGGACTACGAGCAGTACTTC. The V gene is TRBV5-6, the J gene TRBJ2-7; D is unresolved. Germline V lookup: CDR1 SGHDT, CDR2 YYEEEE. V dropped 3 bases and J dropped 3 bases, with 13 bases sitting between them. The CDR3 is 14 residues long.

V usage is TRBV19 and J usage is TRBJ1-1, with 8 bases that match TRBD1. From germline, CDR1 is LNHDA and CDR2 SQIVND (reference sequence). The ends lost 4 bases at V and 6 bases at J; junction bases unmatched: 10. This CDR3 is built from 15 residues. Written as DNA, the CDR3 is TGTGCCAGTAGTACATTCGGGACAGGAGCGCCTGAAGCTTTCTTT. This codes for CASSTFGTGAPEAFF.

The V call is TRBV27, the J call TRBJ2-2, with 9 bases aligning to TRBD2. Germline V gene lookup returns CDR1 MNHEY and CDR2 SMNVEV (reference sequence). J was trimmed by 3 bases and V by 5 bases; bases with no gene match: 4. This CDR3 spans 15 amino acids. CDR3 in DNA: TGTGCCAGCAGTCGGTTAGCGGGAGACACCGGGGAGCTGTTTTTT. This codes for CASSRLAGDTGELFF.

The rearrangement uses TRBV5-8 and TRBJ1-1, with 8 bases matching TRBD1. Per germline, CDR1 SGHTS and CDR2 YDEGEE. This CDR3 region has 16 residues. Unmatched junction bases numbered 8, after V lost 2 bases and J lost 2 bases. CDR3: CASSLLTGVSNTEAFF. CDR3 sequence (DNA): TGTGCCAGCAGCTTACTGACAGGGGTGAGCAACACTGAAGCTTTCTTT.

The CDR3 DNA is TGTGCCAGCAGCTTAGATCACGGGGGCTACACCTTC. Protein product: CASSLDHGGYTF. V usage is TRBV11-2 and J usage is TRBJ1-2; D is ambiguous. Trimming left V 0 bases short and J 8 bases short, with 7 bases between. The CDR3 spans 12 residues. CDR1 and CDR2 from the germline V gene are SGHAT and FQNNGV.

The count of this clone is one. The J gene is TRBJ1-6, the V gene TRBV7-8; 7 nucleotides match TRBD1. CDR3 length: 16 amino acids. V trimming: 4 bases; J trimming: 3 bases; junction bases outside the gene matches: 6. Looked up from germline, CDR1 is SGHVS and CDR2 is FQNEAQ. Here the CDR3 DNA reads TGTGCCAGCAGCTCATCCGGGACAGACTATAATTCACCCCTCCACTTT. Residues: CASSSSGTDYNSPLHF.

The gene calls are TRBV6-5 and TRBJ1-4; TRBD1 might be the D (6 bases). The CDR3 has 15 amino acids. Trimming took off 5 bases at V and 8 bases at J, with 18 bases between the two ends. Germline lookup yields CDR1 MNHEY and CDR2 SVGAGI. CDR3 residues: CASSGGARAREKLFF. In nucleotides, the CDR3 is TGTGCCAGCAGTGGGGGGGCGCGCGCAAGGGAAAAACTGTTTTTT.

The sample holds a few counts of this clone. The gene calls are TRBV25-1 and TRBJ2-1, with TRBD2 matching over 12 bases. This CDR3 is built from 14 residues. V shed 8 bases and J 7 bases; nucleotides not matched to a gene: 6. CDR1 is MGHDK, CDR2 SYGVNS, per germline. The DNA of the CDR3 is TGTGCCAGCTCGCTAGCGGGGGGGCATAATGAGCAGTTCTTC. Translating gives CASSLAGGHNEQFF. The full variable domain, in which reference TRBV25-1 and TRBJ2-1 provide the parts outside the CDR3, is EADIYQTPRYLVIGTGKKITLECSQTMGHDKMYWYQQDPGMELHLIHYSYGVNSTEKGDLSSESTVSRIRTEHFPLTLESARPSHTSQYLCASSLAGGHNEQFFGPGTRLTVL.

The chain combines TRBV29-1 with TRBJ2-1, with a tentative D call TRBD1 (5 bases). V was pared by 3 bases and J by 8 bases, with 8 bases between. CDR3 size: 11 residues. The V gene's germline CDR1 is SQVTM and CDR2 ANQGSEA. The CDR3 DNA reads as TGCAGCGTTGACAGGGTCCATGAGCAGTTCTTC. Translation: CSVDRVHEQFF.

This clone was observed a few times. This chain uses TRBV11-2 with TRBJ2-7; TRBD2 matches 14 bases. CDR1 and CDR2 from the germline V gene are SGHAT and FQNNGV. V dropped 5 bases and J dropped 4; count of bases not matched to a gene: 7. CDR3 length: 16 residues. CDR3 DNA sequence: TGTGCCAGCAGCCACGGACTAGCGGGGGGCAAGTACGAGCAGTACTTC. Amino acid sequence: CASSHGLAGGKYEQYF.

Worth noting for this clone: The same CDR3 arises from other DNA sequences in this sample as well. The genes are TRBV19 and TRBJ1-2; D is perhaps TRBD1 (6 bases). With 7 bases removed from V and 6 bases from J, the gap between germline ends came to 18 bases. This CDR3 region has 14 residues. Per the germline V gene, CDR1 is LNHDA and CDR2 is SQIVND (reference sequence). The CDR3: CASIRGDGDNGYTF. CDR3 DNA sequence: TGTGCCAGTATCAGGGGCGACGGAGACAATGGCTACACCTTC.

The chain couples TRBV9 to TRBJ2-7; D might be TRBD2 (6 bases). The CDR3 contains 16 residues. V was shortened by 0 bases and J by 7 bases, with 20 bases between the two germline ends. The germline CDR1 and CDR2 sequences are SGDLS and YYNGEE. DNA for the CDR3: TGTGCCAGCAGCGTAGGAGGACGGAGGGTCGCGGGGGAGCAGTACTTC. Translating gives CASSVGGRRVAGEQYF.

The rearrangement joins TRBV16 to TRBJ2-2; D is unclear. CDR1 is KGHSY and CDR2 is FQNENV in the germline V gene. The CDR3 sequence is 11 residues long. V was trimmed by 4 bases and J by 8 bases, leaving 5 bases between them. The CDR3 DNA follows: TGTGCCAGCAGCCCCGCGGGGGAGCTGTTTTTT. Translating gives CASSPAGELFF. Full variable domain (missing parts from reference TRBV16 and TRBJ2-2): GEEVAQTPKHLVRGEGQKAKLYCAPIKGHSYVFWYQQVLKNEFKFLISFQNENVFDETGMPKERFSAKCLPNSPCSLEIQATKLEDSAVYFCASSPAGELFFGEGSRLTVL.

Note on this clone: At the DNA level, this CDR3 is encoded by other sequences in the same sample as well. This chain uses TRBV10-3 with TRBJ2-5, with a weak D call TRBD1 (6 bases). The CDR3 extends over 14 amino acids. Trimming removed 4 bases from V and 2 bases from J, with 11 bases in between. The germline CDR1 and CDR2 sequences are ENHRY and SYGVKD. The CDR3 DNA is TGTGCCATCAGTGCCCCCGGACAGCAAGAGACCCAGTACTTC. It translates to CAISAPGQQETQYF.

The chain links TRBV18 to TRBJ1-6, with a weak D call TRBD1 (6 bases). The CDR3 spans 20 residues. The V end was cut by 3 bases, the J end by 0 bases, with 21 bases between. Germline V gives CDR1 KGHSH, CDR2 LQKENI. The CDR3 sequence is CASSPIEQGPSSSYNSPLHF. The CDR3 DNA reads TGTGCCAGCTCACCCATCGAACAGGGACCCTCTAGCTCCTATAATTCACCCCTCCACTTT.

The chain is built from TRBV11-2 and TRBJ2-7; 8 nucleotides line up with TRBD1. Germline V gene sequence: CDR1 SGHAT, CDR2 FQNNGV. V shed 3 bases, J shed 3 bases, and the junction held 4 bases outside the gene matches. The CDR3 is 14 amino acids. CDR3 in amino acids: CASSLGQENYEQYF. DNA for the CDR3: TGTGCCAGCAGCTTGGGACAGGAAAACTACGAGCAGTACTTC.

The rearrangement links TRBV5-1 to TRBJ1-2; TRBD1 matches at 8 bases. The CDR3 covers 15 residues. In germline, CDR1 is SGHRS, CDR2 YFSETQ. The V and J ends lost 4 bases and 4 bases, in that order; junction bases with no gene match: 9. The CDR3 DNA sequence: TGCGCCAGCAGCCCTGGACAGGGCTTTGGCTATGGCTACACCTTC. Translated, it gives CASSPGQGFGYGYTF.

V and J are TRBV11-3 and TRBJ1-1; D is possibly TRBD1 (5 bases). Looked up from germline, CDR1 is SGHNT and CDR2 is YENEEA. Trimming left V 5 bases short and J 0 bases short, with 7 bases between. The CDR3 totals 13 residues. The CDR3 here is CASSRQMNTEAFF. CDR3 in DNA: TGTGCCAGCAGCCGACAGATGAACACTGAAGCTTTCTTT.